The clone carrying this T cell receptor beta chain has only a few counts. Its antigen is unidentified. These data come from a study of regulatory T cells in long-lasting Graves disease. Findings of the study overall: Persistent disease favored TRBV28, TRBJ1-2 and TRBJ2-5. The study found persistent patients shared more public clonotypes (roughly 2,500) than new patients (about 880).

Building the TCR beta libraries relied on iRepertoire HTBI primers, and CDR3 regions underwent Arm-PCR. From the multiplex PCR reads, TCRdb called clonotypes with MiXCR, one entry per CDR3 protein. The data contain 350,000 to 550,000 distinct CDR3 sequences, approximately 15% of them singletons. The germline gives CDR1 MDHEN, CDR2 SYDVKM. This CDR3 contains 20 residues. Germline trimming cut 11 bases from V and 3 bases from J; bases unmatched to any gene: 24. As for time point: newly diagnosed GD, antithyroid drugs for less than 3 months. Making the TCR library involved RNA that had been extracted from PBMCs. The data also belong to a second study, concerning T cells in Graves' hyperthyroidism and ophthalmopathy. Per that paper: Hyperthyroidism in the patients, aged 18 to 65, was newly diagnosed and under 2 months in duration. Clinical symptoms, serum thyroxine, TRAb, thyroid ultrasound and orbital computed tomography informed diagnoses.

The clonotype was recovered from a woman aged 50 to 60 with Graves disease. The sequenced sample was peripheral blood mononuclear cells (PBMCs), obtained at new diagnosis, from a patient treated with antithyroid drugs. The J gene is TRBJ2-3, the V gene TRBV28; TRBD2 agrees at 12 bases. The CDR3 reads CARPLYGWASGREMTDTQYF. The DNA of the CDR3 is TGTGCCCGCCCCTTATATGGATGGGCTAGCGGGAGGGAGATGACAGATACGCAGTATTTT. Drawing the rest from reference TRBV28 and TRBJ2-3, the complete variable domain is DVKVTQSSRYLVKRTGEKVFLECVQDMDHENMFWYRQDPGLGLRLIYFSYDVKMKEKGDIPEGYSVSREKKERFSLILESASTNQTSMYLCARPLYGWASGREMTDTQYFGPGTRLTVL.